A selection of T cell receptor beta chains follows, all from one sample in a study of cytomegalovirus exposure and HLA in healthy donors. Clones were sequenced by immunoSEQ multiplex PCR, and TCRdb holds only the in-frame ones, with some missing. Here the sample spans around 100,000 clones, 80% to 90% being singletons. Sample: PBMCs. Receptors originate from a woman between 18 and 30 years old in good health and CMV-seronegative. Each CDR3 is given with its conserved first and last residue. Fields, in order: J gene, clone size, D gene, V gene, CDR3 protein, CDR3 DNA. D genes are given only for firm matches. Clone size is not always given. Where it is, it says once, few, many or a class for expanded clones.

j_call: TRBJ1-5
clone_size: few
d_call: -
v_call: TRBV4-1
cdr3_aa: CASSQGTNNQPQHF
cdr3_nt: TGCGCCAGCAGCCAAGGGACAAACAATCAGCCCCAGCATTTT

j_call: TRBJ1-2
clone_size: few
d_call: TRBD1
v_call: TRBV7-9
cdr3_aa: CASSLAGGQGAGYTF
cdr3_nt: TGTGCCAGCAGCTTAGCTGGTGGTCAGGGGGCCGGCTACACCTTC

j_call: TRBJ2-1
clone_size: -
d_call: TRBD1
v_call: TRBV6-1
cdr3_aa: CATADGTGGNEQFF
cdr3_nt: TGTGCCACTGCCGACGGGACAGGGGGAAATGAGCAGTTCTTC

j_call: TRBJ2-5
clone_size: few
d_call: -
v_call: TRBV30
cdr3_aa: CAWSVNRAETQYF
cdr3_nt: TGTGCCTGGAGTGTAAACAGGGCTGAGACCCAGTACTTC

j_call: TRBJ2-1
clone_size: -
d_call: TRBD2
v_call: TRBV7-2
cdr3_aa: CASSFGSSGGNNEQFF
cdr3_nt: TGTGCCAGCAGCTTTGGATCTAGCGGGGGGAACAATGAGCAGTTCTTC

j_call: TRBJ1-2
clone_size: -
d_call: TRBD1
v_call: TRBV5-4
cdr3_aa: CASSRDSLFPNYGYTF
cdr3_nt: TGTGCCAGCAGCCGGGACAGCTTATTTCCTAACTATGGCTACACCTTC

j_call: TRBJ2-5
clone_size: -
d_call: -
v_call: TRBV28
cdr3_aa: CASREGNQETQYF
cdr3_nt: TGTGCCAGCAGGGAGGGGAACCAAGAGACCCAGTACTTC

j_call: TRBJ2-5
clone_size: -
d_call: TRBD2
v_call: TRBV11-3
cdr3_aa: CASSLGGAQREGETQYF
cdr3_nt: TGTGCCAGCAGCTTAGGCGGAGCCCAGCGGGAGGGAGAGACCCAGTACTTC

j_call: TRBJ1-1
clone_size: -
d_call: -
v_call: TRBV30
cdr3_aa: CAWSVLSSGTEAFF
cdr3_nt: TGTGCCTGGAGTGTACTGAGTTCGGGCACTGAAGCTTTCTTT

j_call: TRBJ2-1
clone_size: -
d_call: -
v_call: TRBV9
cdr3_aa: CASSVMRLDAEQFF
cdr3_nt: TGTGCCAGCAGCGTAATGAGGCTAGATGCTGAGCAGTTCTTC

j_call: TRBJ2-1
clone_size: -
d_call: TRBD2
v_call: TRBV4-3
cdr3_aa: CASSQAAGWLNEQFF
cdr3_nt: TGCGCCAGCAGCCAAGCAGCGGGGTGGTTGAATGAGCAGTTCTTC

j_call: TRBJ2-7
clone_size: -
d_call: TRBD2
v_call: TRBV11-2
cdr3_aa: CASSSLAGWYEQYF
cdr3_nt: TGTGCCAGCAGCTCTCTAGCGGGGTGGTACGAGCAGTACTTC

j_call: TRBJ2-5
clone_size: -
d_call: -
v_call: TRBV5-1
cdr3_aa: CASSIQQETQYF
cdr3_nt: TGCGCCAGCAGTATTCAGCAAGAGACCCAGTACTTC

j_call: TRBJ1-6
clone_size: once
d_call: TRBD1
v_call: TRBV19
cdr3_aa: CASSIDTPDRGSYNSPLHF
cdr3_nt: TGTGCCAGTAGTATAGATACACCCGACAGGGGGTCCTATAATTCACCCCTCCACTTT

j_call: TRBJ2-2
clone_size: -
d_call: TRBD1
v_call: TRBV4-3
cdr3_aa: CASSQDMRRHRGTGELFF
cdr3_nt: TGCGCCAGCAGCCAAGACATGCGTAGACACAGGGGAACCGGGGAGCTGTTTTTT

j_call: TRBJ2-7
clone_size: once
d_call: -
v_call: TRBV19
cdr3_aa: CASSMVRLSGEQYF
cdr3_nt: TGTGCCAGTAGTATGGTCAGGCTATCTGGGGAGCAGTACTTC

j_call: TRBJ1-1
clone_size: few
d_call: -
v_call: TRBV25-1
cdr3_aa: CAASRGGERTEAFF
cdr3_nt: TGCGCGGCTTCTCGGGGGGGTGAAAGGACTGAAGCTTTCTTT

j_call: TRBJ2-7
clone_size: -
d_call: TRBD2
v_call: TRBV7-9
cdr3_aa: CSSSLVSGGEYF
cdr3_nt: TGTTCCAGCAGCTTAGTGTCGGGGGGGGAGTACTTC

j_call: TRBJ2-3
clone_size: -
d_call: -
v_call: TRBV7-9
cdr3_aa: CASSLSRDTDTQYF
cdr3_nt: TGTGCCAGCAGCTTGTCGAGGGACACAGATACGCAGTATTTT

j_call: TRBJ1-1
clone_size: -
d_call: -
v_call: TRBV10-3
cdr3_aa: CAIRLEVPNTEAFF
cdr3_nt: TGTGCCATCAGATTAGAGGTGCCGAACACTGAAGCTTTCTTT

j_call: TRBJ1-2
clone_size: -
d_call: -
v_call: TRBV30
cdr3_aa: CACRTGHLSVF
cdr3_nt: TGTGCCTGCCGTACCGGACACCTCAGCGTCTTC

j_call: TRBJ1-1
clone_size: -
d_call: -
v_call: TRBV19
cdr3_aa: CASSIQTGRNTEAFF
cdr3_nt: TGTGCCAGTAGTATCCAGACAGGACGGAACACTGAAGCTTTCTTT

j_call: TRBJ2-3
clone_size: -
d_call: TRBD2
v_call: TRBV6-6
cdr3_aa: CASRILAGGGTDTQYF
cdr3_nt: TGTGCCAGCAGAATATTAGCGGGGGGGGGCACAGATACGCAGTATTTT

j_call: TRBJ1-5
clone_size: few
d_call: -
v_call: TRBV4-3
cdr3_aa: CASSQDSRDQPQHF
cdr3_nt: TGCGCCAGCAGCCAAGATTCCAGGGATCAGCCCCAGCATTTT

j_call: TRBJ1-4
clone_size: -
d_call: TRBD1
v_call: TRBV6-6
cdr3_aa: CASSSGTGREKLFF
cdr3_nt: TGTGCCAGCAGCTCCGGGACAGGGAGAGAAAAACTGTTTTTT

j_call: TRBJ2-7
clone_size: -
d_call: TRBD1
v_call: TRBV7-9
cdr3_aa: CSSSYASSLDRDYEQYF
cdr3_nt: TGTTCCAGCAGTTACGCCAGTTCGTTGGACAGGGATTACGAGCAGTACTTC

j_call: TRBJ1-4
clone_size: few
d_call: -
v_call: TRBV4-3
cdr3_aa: CASSQDPFSVQGTEKLFF
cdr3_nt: TGCGCCAGCAGCCAAGATCCCTTCTCCGTCCAGGGGACTGAAAAACTGTTTTTT

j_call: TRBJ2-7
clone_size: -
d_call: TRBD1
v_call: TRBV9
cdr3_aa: CASSPRPGTESYEQYF
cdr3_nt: TGTGCCAGCAGCCCACGGCCAGGGACAGAGTCCTACGAGCAGTACTTC

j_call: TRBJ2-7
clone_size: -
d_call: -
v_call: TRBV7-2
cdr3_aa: CASSLKTSYEQYF
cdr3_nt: TGTGCCAGCAGCTTAAAAACTAGCTACGAGCAGTACTTC

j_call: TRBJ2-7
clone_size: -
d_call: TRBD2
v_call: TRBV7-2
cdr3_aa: CASSSLAGPYEQYF
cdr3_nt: TGTGCCAGCAGCTCTCTAGCGGGTCCCTACGAGCAGTACTTC

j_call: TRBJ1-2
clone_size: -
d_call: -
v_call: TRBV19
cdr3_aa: CASSKDDVGRVLLYGYTF
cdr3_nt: TGTGCCAGTAGTAAGGATGACGTTGGCAGGGTTCTTCTCTATGGCTACACCTTC